The present T cell receptor beta chain was sequenced within a study of response to subunit inactivated influenza vaccine. Via MiXCR, TCRdb re-called the RT-PCR reads, giving one row per CDR3 protein. The table includes hundreds of thousands of distinct CDR3 sequences, around 10% detected once. These data are also associated with another study on T cells expressing NK-cell markers. Per that paper: UMI-tagged 5'RACE template switching yielded the TCR beta cDNA. Within the sequenced cohort of eight donors, seven exhibited HCMV seropositivity and one was seronegative.

The sequence came from a man aged 45-60 years who received an inactivated influenza vaccine. The source was PBMCs from blood, collected on the day of vaccination.

The CDR3 loop reads CASSFTSGGGELFF. The CDR3 DNA is TGCGCCAGCAGCTTTACTAGCGGGGGCGGGGAGCTGTTTTTT. The V and J genes are TRBV5-1 and TRBJ2-2; TRBD2 matches at 11 bases. After removal of 2 bases from V and 7 bases from J, the junction contained 1 base not matched to a gene. The CDR3 contains 14 residues. Per the germline V gene, CDR1 is SGHRS and CDR2 is YFSETQ.